The 10 T cell receptor beta chains below come from one sample, sequenced in a study of blood T cell repertoires in COVID-19. Data came from immunoSEQ multiplex PCR; TCRdb stores just in-frame clones and leaves some out. Here the sample spans roughly 100,000 clones, roughly 87% being singletons. Sequenced material: peripheral blood. Receptors were obtained from a human donor in a cohort sampled during active COVID-19.

CDR3 loop: CASSLDRGGEAFF. The CDR3 region has the DNA TGTGCCAGCAGCTTAGATCGGGGGGGCGAAGCTTTCTTT. The chain uses TRBV11-2 and TRBJ1-1, with D perhaps TRBD1 (6 bases). CDR1 and CDR2 from the germline V gene are SGHAT and FQNNGV. With 0 bases removed from V and 8 bases from J, the gap between germline ends came to 10 bases. The CDR3 is 13 amino acids.

The chain employs TRBV25-1 and TRBJ1-1, with D perhaps TRBD1 (5 bases). The CDR3 spans 15 residues. V lost 6 bases and J 4 bases, leaving 18 bases between the germline ends. Germline V CDR1 and CDR2: MGHDK, SYGVNS. The CDR3 DNA is TGTGCCAGCAGCCTCTGGGGGGAGGCGTCCACTGAAGCTTTCTTT. This codes for CASSLWGEASTEAFF.

The chain joins TRBV7-9 to TRBJ1-1; D ambiguous. CDR3 length: 14 amino acids. CDR1 and CDR2 (germline): SEHNR, FQNEAQ (reference sequence). Between the trimmed V and J ends, which lost 2 bases and 11 bases, there was a span of 18 bases. The CDR3 here is CASSLSGNGGLAFF. The CDR3 DNA sequence: TGTGCCAGCAGCTTATCCGGGAACGGTGGACTCGCTTTCTTT.

This clone is a singleton in its sample. The genes are TRBV28 and TRBJ2-1; tentative D call: TRBD1 (5 bases). The V gene lost 7 bases and the J gene lost 5 bases, with 21 bases spanning the gap. The V gene's germline CDR1 is MDHEN and CDR2 SYDVKM. There are 16 residues in the CDR3. The CDR3 region is CASTYLLGLNDNEQFF. The DNA for the CDR3 is TGTGCCAGCACTTATTTGTTGGGGCTCAATGACAATGAGCAGTTCTTC.

This rearrangement joins TRBV19 to TRBJ2-3; D might be TRBD1 (6 bases). This CDR3 spans 13 amino acids. Per the germline V gene, CDR1 is LNHDA and CDR2 is SQIVND (reference sequence). The germline V and J ends were trimmed by 5 bases and 5 bases, with 11 bases remaining between them. The CDR3 DNA is TGTGCCAGTAGTGCCTACAGGGTAGATACGCAGTATTTT. Translating it yields CASSAYRVDTQYF.

The chain employs TRBV5-6 and TRBJ2-7; 12 positions agree with TRBD2. V lost 0 bases and J lost 7; bases outside the gene matches: 11. The CDR3 contains 17 residues. CDR1 SGHDT and CDR2 YYEEEE come from the germline V gene. CDR3 DNA sequence: TGTGCCAGCAGCTTGGGATGGACTAGCGGGGACTATAGGGAGCAGTACTTC. Translated, it gives CASSLGWTSGDYREQYF.

This clone was seen a handful of times. The V gene is TRBV5-1, the J gene TRBJ2-3; 10 positions match TRBD2. The CDR3 is 17 amino acids. J gave up 4 bases and V 1 base, and 9 bases lay outside the gene matches. Germline V gene sequence: CDR1 SGHRS, CDR2 YFSETQ. The CDR3 nucleotides are TGCGCCAGCAGCTTGAAGGCTAGCGGGAGCGGCGCAGATACGCAGTATTTT. As protein: CASSLKASGSGADTQYF.

CDR3 sequence: CASSLARPDRRTTNEKLFF. CDR3 bases: TGTGCCAGCAGCTTAGCGCGACCGGACAGAAGGACAACTAATGAAAAACTGTTTTTT. The chain uses TRBV7-8 and TRBJ1-4; D possibly corresponds to TRBD1 (6 bases). CDR1 and CDR2 (germline): SGHVS, FQNEAQ. The CDR3 spans 19 residues. V shed 0 bases and J shed 0 bases, with 17 bases lying between them.

V usage is TRBV4-1 and J usage is TRBJ2-5, with 10 bases matching TRBD2. Germline lookup yields CDR1 MGHRA and CDR2 YSYEKL. The V gene end was trimmed by 4 bases and the J gene end by 1 base; junction bases not matched to a gene: 9. The CDR3 runs 17 residues. The CDR3 nucleotides are TGCGCCAGCAGCCCAGGCGCCAGCGGGGGGGCCCAAGAGACCCAGTACTTC. As protein: CASSPGASGGAQETQYF.

The chain recombines TRBV18 with TRBJ1-4; possibly TRBD1 for D (6 bases). The germline CDR1 and CDR2 sequences are KGHSH and LQKENI. The CDR3 sequence is 16 residues long. V was trimmed by 6 bases and J by 2 bases, leaving 16 bases between them. The CDR3 DNA sequence: TGTGCCAGCTCGCCAATGCGGGGGGCGACTAATGAAAAACTGTTTTTT. This sequence encodes CASSPMRGATNEKLFF.